The rows below give T cell receptor beta chains drawn from one sample of a study of CD8 T cells in ankylosing spondylitis. TCRdb re-derived calls from the 5' RACE reads in MiXCR, one entry per CDR3 protein. The table lists hundreds of thousands of distinct CDR3 sequences, 17% of them singletons. The source material was blood, either unsorted or a sorted T cell fraction (not recorded which). The receptor set was obtained from a male donor with ankylosing spondylitis. The CDR3 runs from the conserved cysteine through the conserved F or W. D genes are given only for firm matches. Rows may omit the clone size; those that give it use once, few, many or a size class.

v_gene: TRBV5-1
d_gene: TRBD2
j_gene: TRBJ2-1
abundance: few
CDR3nt: TGCGCCAGCAGCCTATCCACTAGCGGCTACAATGAGCAGTTCTTC
CDR3aa: CASSLSTSGYNEQFF

v_gene: TRBV6-2/TRBV6-3
d_gene: TRBD1
j_gene: TRBJ1-2
abundance: .
CDR3nt: TGTGCCAGCAGGTGGGACAGGGCCGGCTATGGCTACACCTTC
CDR3aa: CASRWDRAGYGYTF

v_gene: TRBV5-1
d_gene: .
j_gene: TRBJ2-3
abundance: .
CDR3nt: TGCGCCAGCATGGGCACAGATACGCAGTATTTT
CDR3aa: CASMGTDTQYF

v_gene: TRBV3-1
d_gene: TRBD2
j_gene: TRBJ2-5
abundance: .
CDR3nt: TGTGCCAGCAGCTCCAGACTAGCTTTAGAGACCCAGTACTTC
CDR3aa: CASSSRLALETQYF

v_gene: TRBV20-1
d_gene: TRBD2
j_gene: TRBJ2-1
abundance: few
CDR3nt: TGCAGTGCTAGAGAGGGGACTAGCGGGAGGGTCCCCCAGTTCTTC
CDR3aa: CSAREGTSGRVPQFF

v_gene: TRBV7-2
d_gene: .
j_gene: TRBJ2-6
abundance: .
CDR3nt: TGTGCCAGCACCCGTCGGAGTGGGGCCAACGTCCTGACTTTC
CDR3aa: CASTRRSGANVLTF

v_gene: TRBV6-5
d_gene: .
j_gene: TRBJ2-2
abundance: .
CDR3nt: TGTGCCAGCAGTTACAGCAGAATCGCGAACACCGGGGAGCTGTTTTTT
CDR3aa: CASSYSRIANTGELFF

v_gene: TRBV15
d_gene: TRBD1
j_gene: TRBJ1-1
abundance: few
CDR3nt: TGTGCCACCAGCGCGATGGACAGGGAGGACACTGAAGCTTTCTTT
CDR3aa: CATSAMDREDTEAFF

v_gene: TRBV6-1
d_gene: TRBD2
j_gene: TRBJ2-7
abundance: .
CDR3nt: TGTGCCAGCAGTGACGGGACTAGCGGGTTACCTAGCTCCTACGAGCAGTACTTC
CDR3aa: CASSDGTSGLPSSYEQYF

v_gene: TRBV29-1
d_gene: .
j_gene: TRBJ2-5
abundance: few
CDR3nt: TGCAGCGGTACCGTCGGGCCTCAAGAGACCCAGTACTTC
CDR3aa: CSGTVGPQETQYF

v_gene: TRBV29-1
d_gene: TRBD2
j_gene: TRBJ2-5
abundance: few
CDR3nt: TGCAGCGTTCTGGCTAGCGGGAGGGGAGAGACCCAGTACTTC
CDR3aa: CSVLASGRGETQYF

v_gene: TRBV7-3
d_gene: TRBD2
j_gene: TRBJ2-1
abundance: .
CDR3nt: TGTGCCAGCAGCCTCAAGCGGGGGGGCCACAATGAGCAGTTCTTC
CDR3aa: CASSLKRGGHNEQFF

v_gene: TRBV3-1
d_gene: .
j_gene: TRBJ1-3
abundance: few
CDR3nt: TGTGCCAGCAGCCAAGAAAACACCATATATTTT
CDR3aa: CASSQENTIYF

v_gene: TRBV4-1
d_gene: .
j_gene: TRBJ1-1
abundance: many
CDR3nt: TGCGCCAGCAGCCAGGGCCCCCAGAACACTGAAGCTTTCTTT
CDR3aa: CASSQGPQNTEAFF

v_gene: TRBV7-3
d_gene: .
j_gene: TRBJ2-1
abundance: .
CDR3nt: TGTGCCAGCAGCGGTTCCGGGGCCAACTATGAGCAGTTCTTC
CDR3aa: CASSGSGANYEQFF

v_gene: TRBV18
d_gene: .
j_gene: TRBJ1-5
abundance: .
CDR3nt: TGTGCCAGCTCACTGGACAGCAAGAATCAGCCCCAGCATTTT
CDR3aa: CASSLDSKNQPQHF

v_gene: TRBV3-1
d_gene: .
j_gene: TRBJ2-3
abundance: .
CDR3nt: TGTGCCAGCAGCCAAGAGATAAGCCGCACAGATACGCAGTATTTT
CDR3aa: CASSQEISRTDTQYF

v_gene: TRBV19
d_gene: TRBD2
j_gene: TRBJ2-6
abundance: .
CDR3nt: TGTGCCAGCTTTCCCGGGGGGTTAGGGGCCAACGTCCTGACTTTC
CDR3aa: CASFPGGLGANVLTF

v_gene: TRBV20-1
d_gene: .
j_gene: TRBJ2-6
abundance: few
CDR3nt: TGCAGTGCTAGAGAAGGGTCCTCTGGGGCCAACGTCCTGACTTTC
CDR3aa: CSAREGSSGANVLTF

v_gene: TRBV29-1
d_gene: .
j_gene: TRBJ2-4
abundance: .
CDR3nt: TGCAGCGTTGTAGGGCGGGCAAGCAAAAACATTCAGTACTTC
CDR3aa: CSVVGRASKNIQYF

v_gene: TRBV27
d_gene: .
j_gene: TRBJ2-2
abundance: few
CDR3nt: TGTGCCAGCAGTTTATATTTGACAGAGAACACCGGGGAGCTGTTTTTT
CDR3aa: CASSLYLTENTGELFF

v_gene: TRBV5-1
d_gene: TRBD2
j_gene: TRBJ2-5
abundance: few
CDR3nt: TGCGCCAGCAGCTTGTCGGGGGGGCCCCAAGAGACCCAGTACTTC
CDR3aa: CASSLSGGPQETQYF

v_gene: TRBV20-1
d_gene: .
j_gene: TRBJ2-5
abundance: few
CDR3nt: TGCAGTGCTAGAGAAGAGGAGACCCAGTACTTC
CDR3aa: CSAREEETQYF

v_gene: TRBV20-1
d_gene: TRBD2
j_gene: TRBJ2-7
abundance: .
CDR3nt: TGCAGTGCTAGAGATCGTCGGCTAGCGGGAGTCTCCTACGAGCAGTACTTC
CDR3aa: CSARDRRLAGVSYEQYF

v_gene: TRBV20-1
d_gene: .
j_gene: TRBJ2-1
abundance: .
CDR3nt: TGCAGTGCTAGTACGTTAGCGTACTCCTACAATGAGCAGTTCTTC
CDR3aa: CSASTLAYSYNEQFF

v_gene: TRBV24-1
d_gene: .
j_gene: TRBJ2-1
abundance: .
CDR3nt: TGTGCCACCAGTGACCCCGACGGAATTTCCCCGTTCTTC
CDR3aa: CATSDPDGISPFF

v_gene: TRBV20-1
d_gene: TRBD2
j_gene: TRBJ2-3
abundance: few
CDR3nt: TGCAGTGCTAGAGGGCCCGGGACTAGCTTTGATACGCAGTATTTT
CDR3aa: CSARGPGTSFDTQYF

v_gene: TRBV7-9
d_gene: TRBD1
j_gene: TRBJ1-1
abundance: few
CDR3nt: TGTGCCAGCAGCTCGGAGGACAGGGGGAACACTGAAGCTTTCTTT
CDR3aa: CASSSEDRGNTEAFF

v_gene: TRBV11-2
d_gene: TRBD1
j_gene: TRBJ1-2
abundance: few
CDR3nt: TGTGCCAGCAACGGGACAGATGCTAACTATGGCTACACCTTC
CDR3aa: CASNGTDANYGYTF

v_gene: TRBV3-1
d_gene: .
j_gene: TRBJ2-3
abundance: .
CDR3nt: TGTGCCAGCAGCCAGGACGGCAGGGGAGGGCCTACAGATACGCAGTATTTT
CDR3aa: CASSQDGRGGPTDTQYF

v_gene: TRBV11-3
d_gene: .
j_gene: TRBJ2-1
abundance: few
CDR3nt: TGTGCCAGCAGCTTAGTAAGAGGGCAGGGTTCAGCTCATGGGACAAGTTACAATGAGCAGTTCTTC
CDR3aa: CASSLVRGQGSAHGTSYNEQFF

v_gene: TRBV24-1
d_gene: .
j_gene: TRBJ1-4
abundance: few
CDR3nt: TGTGCCACCAGTGATTCGGCCAGTACAACTAATGAAAAACTGTTTTTT
CDR3aa: CATSDSASTTNEKLFF

v_gene: TRBV7-3
d_gene: TRBD2
j_gene: TRBJ2-7
abundance: .
CDR3nt: TGTGCCAGCAGCTCAGCGGGGAACTCCTACGAGCAGTACTTC
CDR3aa: CASSSAGNSYEQYF

v_gene: TRBV15
d_gene: TRBD2
j_gene: TRBJ2-3
abundance: few
CDR3nt: TGTGCCACCAGAGGGACCGGGACTAGCGGGAGTTTTGTGCAGTATTTT
CDR3aa: CATRGTGTSGSFVQYF

v_gene: TRBV20-1
d_gene: .
j_gene: TRBJ2-1
abundance: .
CDR3nt: TGCAGTGCTAGGGGACCGACCTACAATGAGCAGTTCTTC
CDR3aa: CSARGPTYNEQFF

v_gene: TRBV4-2
d_gene: .
j_gene: TRBJ2-7
abundance: few
CDR3nt: TGTGCCAGCAGCCGGCGCTTAGGCAGCCAATACGAGCAGTACTTC
CDR3aa: CASSRRLGSQYEQYF

v_gene: TRBV12-3/TRBV12-4
d_gene: TRBD1
j_gene: TRBJ2-7
abundance: many
CDR3nt: TGTGCCAGCAGTCCGGGACAGGGGGCCTACGAGCAGTACTTC
CDR3aa: CASSPGQGAYEQYF

v_gene: TRBV6-2/TRBV6-3
d_gene: TRBD1
j_gene: TRBJ2-7
abundance: few
CDR3nt: TGTGCCAGCAGTTCCGCACTTCGACAGGGCTCCTACGAGCAGTACTTC
CDR3aa: CASSSALRQGSYEQYF

v_gene: TRBV20-1
d_gene: TRBD1
j_gene: TRBJ1-2
abundance: .
CDR3nt: TGCAGTGCTGGTGGACAGGGGGCGGTTGGCTACACCTTC
CDR3aa: CSAGGQGAVGYTF

v_gene: TRBV5-1
d_gene: .
j_gene: TRBJ1-1
abundance: .
CDR3nt: TGCGCCAGCAATATTGGGGGGAACACTGAAGCTTTCTTT
CDR3aa: CASNIGGNTEAFF

v_gene: TRBV20-1
d_gene: TRBD2
j_gene: TRBJ2-5
abundance: few
CDR3nt: TGCAGTGCTCAGAGACGGGAGGGCCGGGAGACCCAGTACTTC
CDR3aa: CSAQRREGRETQYF

v_gene: TRBV5-1
d_gene: TRBD2
j_gene: TRBJ2-1
abundance: many
CDR3nt: TGCGCCAGCGGCGAGGGACTAGCGCGTAATGAGCAGTTCTTC
CDR3aa: CASGEGLARNEQFF

v_gene: TRBV6-5
d_gene: .
j_gene: TRBJ1-4
abundance: .
CDR3nt: TGTGTCAGCAGTTACGAGGGGGGAAGAAAACTGTTTTTT
CDR3aa: CVSSYEGGRKLFF

v_gene: TRBV20-1
d_gene: .
j_gene: TRBJ1-2
abundance: few
CDR3nt: TGCAGTGCTAACCCCGAGGCCTACTATGGCTACACCTTC
CDR3aa: CSANPEAYYGYTF

v_gene: TRBV28
d_gene: .
j_gene: TRBJ1-2
abundance: few
CDR3nt: TGTGCCAGCAGCCTCCGGACAAACTATGGCTACACCTTC
CDR3aa: CASSLRTNYGYTF

v_gene: TRBV15
d_gene: TRBD1
j_gene: TRBJ1-2
abundance: few
CDR3nt: TGTGCCACCAGCAGCTACAACCTCCGGGACCCAGGGGGTGGCTACACCTTC
CDR3aa: CATSSYNLRDPGGGYTF

v_gene: TRBV2
d_gene: .
j_gene: TRBJ2-5
abundance: once
CDR3nt: TGTGCCAGCAGTGGAAGGGCGTTTCAAGAGACCCAGTACTTC
CDR3aa: CASSGRAFQETQYF

v_gene: TRBV4-2
d_gene: .
j_gene: TRBJ1-6
abundance: .
CDR3nt: TGTGCCAGCAGCCAAGAAGTCAGAGGGGTCAATTCACCCCTCCACTTT
CDR3aa: CASSQEVRGVNSPLHF

v_gene: TRBV2
d_gene: TRBD2
j_gene: TRBJ2-2
abundance: .
CDR3nt: TGTGCCAGCAGGGCCATAGCGGGGCCCGGGGAGCTGTTTTTT
CDR3aa: CASRAIAGPGELFF

v_gene: TRBV6-1
d_gene: .
j_gene: TRBJ1-1
abundance: .
CDR3nt: TGTGCCAGCAGCTCGGACAGAGAGAACACTGAAGCTTTCTTT
CDR3aa: CASSSDRENTEAFF

v_gene: TRBV4-2
d_gene: .
j_gene: TRBJ1-1
abundance: .
CDR3nt: TGTGCCAGCAGCCAAAAAATGCCAGCGGACACTGAAGCTTTCTTT
CDR3aa: CASSQKMPADTEAFF

v_gene: TRBV10-3
d_gene: .
j_gene: TRBJ1-6
abundance: few
CDR3nt: TGTGCCATCAGCCCGGTTTTGGTTTCACCCCTCCACTTT
CDR3aa: CAISPVLVSPLHF

v_gene: TRBV3-1
d_gene: .
j_gene: TRBJ2-5
abundance: .
CDR3nt: TGTGCCAGCAGCCAAGATTTCAGGGGAGAGACCCAGTACTTC
CDR3aa: CASSQDFRGETQYF

v_gene: TRBV20-1
d_gene: .
j_gene: TRBJ2-2
abundance: few
CDR3nt: TGCAGTGCTAGAAATTATGGGGGGCCGGGGGACACCGGGGAGCTGTTTTTT
CDR3aa: CSARNYGGPGDTGELFF

v_gene: TRBV4-1
d_gene: .
j_gene: TRBJ1-3
abundance: many
CDR3nt: TGCGCCAGCAGCCAAGGAACAGGAAACACCATATATTTT
CDR3aa: CASSQGTGNTIYF

v_gene: TRBV6-5
d_gene: .
j_gene: TRBJ1-6
abundance: few
CDR3nt: TGTGCCAGCAGTTACTCCGAGCCGGTTAATTCACCCCTCCACTTT
CDR3aa: CASSYSEPVNSPLHF

v_gene: TRBV18
d_gene: .
j_gene: TRBJ1-3
abundance: .
CDR3nt: TGTGCCAGCTCACCACAGCAGGCCTCTGGAAACACCATATATTTT
CDR3aa: CASSPQQASGNTIYF